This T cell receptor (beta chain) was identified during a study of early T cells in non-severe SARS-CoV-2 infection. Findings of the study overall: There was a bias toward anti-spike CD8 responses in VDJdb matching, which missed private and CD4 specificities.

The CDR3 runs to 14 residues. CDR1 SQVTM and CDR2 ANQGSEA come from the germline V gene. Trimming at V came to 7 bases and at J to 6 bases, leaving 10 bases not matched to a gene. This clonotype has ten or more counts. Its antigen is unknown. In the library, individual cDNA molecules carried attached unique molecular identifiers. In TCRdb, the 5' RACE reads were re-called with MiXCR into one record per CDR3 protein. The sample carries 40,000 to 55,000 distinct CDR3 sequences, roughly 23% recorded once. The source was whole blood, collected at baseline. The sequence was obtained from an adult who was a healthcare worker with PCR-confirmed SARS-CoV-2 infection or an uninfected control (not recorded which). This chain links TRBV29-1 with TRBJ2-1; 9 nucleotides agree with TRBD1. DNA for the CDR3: TGCAGCGCTGGGGGGGGACAGGGCATCAATGAGCAGTTCTTC. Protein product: CSAGGGQGINEQFF.